The source of this T cell receptor beta chain is a study of blood T cell repertoires in COVID-19. Whole-study context: Collection of acute and convalescent COVID-19 samples took place in the United States, Italy and Spain. In each case, the material was cDNA or gDNA derived from T cells, B-cell-depleted T cells, or PBMCs.

Original data processing: Scientists estimated how many nucleated cells there were by amplifying reference gene primers. Profiled with immunoSEQ multiplex PCR; TCRdb holds only in-frame clones, not every one. The V and J calls and clone size are taken from that table; D and trimming were inferred from the DNA. The sample lists about 130,000 clones, just under 85% occurring once. The CDR3 length is 19 residues. V lost 4 bases to trimming and J lost 1 base; unmatched junction nucleotides: 11. CDR1 is SGHTA and CDR2 is FQGNSA in the germline V gene. This rearrangement joins TRBV7-2 to TRBJ2-3; 13 nucleotides match TRBD2. Sequencing input: peripheral blood. This receptor was obtained from a human donor in a cohort sampled during active COVID-19. This CDR3 is CASSSPGWTSGGGTDTQYF. Written as DNA, the CDR3 is TGTGCCAGCAGCTCCCCGGGATGGACTAGCGGGGGTGGCACAGATACGCAGTATTTT.